This T cell receptor (beta chain) was obtained from a study of CD8+CD57+ T cells in acquired aplastic anemia. The CDR3 consists of 15 residues. The V gene's germline CDR1 is LNHDA and CDR2 SQIVND (reference sequence). V was trimmed by 6 bases and J by 2 bases, leaving 15 bases between them. Only patients with CD8+CD57+ cell expansion on flow cytometry were chosen for sequencing. Concerning this clonotype: The antigen is unknown.

Genomic DNA, serving as template, underwent TCR beta VDJ and CDR3 profiling. Via MiXCR, TCRdb re-called the reads, giving one row per CDR3 protein. The table shows about 40,000 distinct CDR3 sequences, with roughly 63% occurring only once. Findings and caveats of the study: Patients and controls shared twenty-nine CD8+ CDR3 sequences.

V gene TRBV19 combines with J gene TRBJ2-3; D is undetermined. The sequence came from a human donor with aplastic anemia. Sequenced material: sorted CD4+, CD8+, or CD8+CD57+ T cells (not recorded which) from PBMCs. CDR3 in amino acids: CASRFSASYTDTQYF. CDR3 nucleotide sequence: TGTGCCAGTAGGTTCAGCGCCTCTTACACAGATACGCAGTATTTT.